The next 29 T cell receptor beta chains were all read from a single sample in a study of tumor-infiltrating lymphocytes in localized non-small cell lung cancer. The method was immunoSEQ multiplex PCR; TCRdb's version includes in-frame clones alone and lacks a portion of them. The top ten hold approximately 8.3% of the sample, which has about 7,000 clones, 74% seen once. The sample taken for sequencing was uninvolved lung tissue not adjacent to the tumor. These receptors came from a human donor with non-small cell lung cancer.

The chain combines TRBV5-1 with TRBJ1-2; D gene unclear. Germline-derived CDR1 and CDR2 are SGHRS and YFSETQ. This CDR3 is 13 amino acids long. V dropped 3 bases and J dropped 5 bases, with 11 bases sitting between them. In DNA, the CDR3 is TGCGCCAGCAGCTCAAGTACGGGTTATGGCTACACCTTC. Translation gives CASSSSTGYGYTF. Complete variable domain (other parts from reference TRBV5-1 and TRBJ1-2): KAGVTQTPRYLIKTRGQQVTLSCSPISGHRSVSWYQQTPGQGLQFLFEYFSETQRNKGNFPGRFSGRQFSNSRSEMNVSTLELGDSALYLCASSSSTGYGYTFGSGTRLTVV.

The chain employs TRBV28 and TRBJ1-4; 7 bases are shared with TRBD1. This CDR3 is built from 14 residues. After removal of 6 bases from V and 7 bases from J, the junction contained 8 bases not matched to a gene. Germline values: CDR1 MDHEN, CDR2 SYDVKM. In DNA, the CDR3 is TGTGCCAGCAGATGGACAGGACCCCTTGAAAAACTGTTTTTT. Its protein product is CASRWTGPLEKLFF.

The V call is TRBV20-1, the J call TRBJ2-5; D unclear. Germline-derived CDR1 and CDR2 are DFQATT and SNEGSKA (reference sequence). The CDR3 sequence is 11 residues long. V was cut by 7 bases and J by 5 bases, with 11 bases left in between. CDR3 sequence (DNA): TGCAGTGTGGTGGCCCGGGAGACCCAGTACTTC. This gives the protein CSVVARETQYF.

This clone was found a few times. CDR3 in DNA: TGTGCCAGCAGCTCCGACGGTCGCGGCTATGGCTACACCTTC. Protein product: CASSSDGRGYGYTF. The chain employs TRBV7-2 and TRBJ1-2; D is uncertain. The CDR3 has 14 residues. V shed 4 bases and J shed 4 bases, with 13 bases lying between them. CDR1 and CDR2 (germline): SGHTA, FQGNSA.

V and J are TRBV4-2 and TRBJ2-3, with 9 bases fitting TRBD2. V trimming: 2 bases; J trimming: 4 bases; junction bases outside the gene matches: 7. The germline CDR1 and CDR2 sequences are LGHNA and YNFKEQ. CDR3 length: 16 amino acids. Written as DNA, the CDR3 is TGTGCCAGCAGCCAAAGGTTAGCGGGAGTGGCAGATACGCAGTATTTT. This codes for CASSQRLAGVADTQYF.

The chain carries TRBV9 and TRBJ2-7, with 7 positions matching TRBD1. Germline lookup yields CDR1 SGDLS and CDR2 YYNGEE. The length of the CDR3 is 15 residues. The ends lost 0 bases at V and 5 bases at J; junction bases unmatched: 8. The CDR3 DNA reads as TGTGCCAGCAGCGTAGAGGGACAGACCATTGACGAGCAGTACTTC. Translating gives CASSVEGQTIDEQYF.

This rearrangement joins TRBV14 to TRBJ2-5; 8 nucleotides agree with TRBD1. Germline loops: CDR1 SGHDN, CDR2 FVKESK. V shed 0 bases and J 4 bases; nucleotides not matched to a gene: 16. The CDR3 is 19 amino acids. The CDR3: CASSQDGPPRQGLIETQYF. CDR3 in DNA: TGTGCCAGCAGCCAAGATGGGCCCCCCCGACAGGGGTTGATAGAGACCCAGTACTTC.

The chain uses TRBV30 and TRBJ2-2, with 14 bases identical to TRBD2. CDR3 length: 17 residues. V trimming: 3 bases; J trimming: 5 bases; junction bases outside the gene matches: 8. Germline V gives CDR1 GTSNPN, CDR2 SVGIG (reference sequence). CDR3 DNA sequence: TGTGCCTGGAGCCTGACTAGCGGGAGGGCAGGAACCGGGGAGCTGTTTTTT. Translated, it gives CAWSLTSGRAGTGELFF.

The chain has TRBV11-2 and TRBJ2-7, with D perhaps matching TRBD2 (6 bases). Germline V lookup: CDR1 SGHAT, CDR2 FQNNGV. The CDR3 is 14 residues long. The V and J ends lost 4 bases and 2 bases respectively, with 12 bases between them. The CDR3 protein is CASSSDGGTYEQYF. CDR3 nucleotide sequence: TGTGCCAGCAGCTCAGATGGAGGGACCTACGAGCAGTACTTC.

The rearrangement joins TRBV10-2 to TRBJ2-3, with D unclear. There are 15 residues in the CDR3. V was pared by 8 bases and J by 2 bases, with 17 bases between. Per the germline V gene, CDR1 is WSHSY and CDR2 is SAAADI. CDR3 in DNA: TGCGCCAGCCGGTTAGAAACGGGCCTCACAGATACGCAGTATTTT. Residues: CASRLETGLTDTQYF.

By its share, this clone is large. The J gene is TRBJ2-3, the V gene TRBV19; 7 nucleotides align to TRBD1. Germline CDR1 reads LNHDA; CDR2 reads SQIVND (reference sequence). Trimming took 1 base from V and 2 from J; bases not matched to a gene: 6. The CDR3 is made up of 16 amino acids. This CDR3 is CASSIAQTGFTDTQYF. For the CDR3, the DNA is TGTGCCAGTAGTATAGCCCAGACAGGGTTCACAGATACGCAGTATTTT.

This clone was counted between two and nine times. The V gene is TRBV7-9, the J gene TRBJ2-7, with 10 bases identical to TRBD1. Germline CDR1 reads SEHNR; CDR2 reads FQNEAQ (reference sequence). This CDR3 has 15 residues. The J segment lost 4 bases and the V segment lost 1 base, leaving 4 bases of the junction unmatched. CDR3 DNA: TGTGCCAGCAGCTTAGGAGGGACAGGGGCTTACGAGCAGTACTTC. Amino acid sequence: CASSLGGTGAYEQYF.

The chain has TRBV7-8 and TRBJ1-1; no definite D call. The CDR3 has 13 residues. V lost 1 base to trimming and J lost 1 base, with 4 bases between them. Germline V lookup: CDR1 SGHVS, CDR2 FQNEAQ. The CDR3 loop reads CASSLGENTEAFF. CDR3 DNA sequence: TGTGCCAGCAGCTTAGGGGAGAACACTGAAGCTTTCTTT.

This chain uses TRBV4-3 with TRBJ1-5, with D uncertain. The CDR3 spans 13 residues. Germline loops: CDR1 LGHNA, CDR2 YSLEER. Trimming took 0 bases from V and 7 from J, leaving 7 bases between them. This CDR3 reads CASSQDRRQPQHF. CDR3 DNA sequence: TGCGCCAGCAGCCAAGATAGGCGACAGCCCCAGCATTTT.

The chain uses TRBV11-2 and TRBJ2-7; TRBD2 aligns across 13 bases. The ends lost 5 bases at V and 2 bases at J; junction bases unmatched: 6. CDR3 length: 16 amino acids. CDR1 and CDR2 from the germline V gene are SGHAT and FQNNGV. CDR3 residues: CASSTRLAGGPYEQYF. CDR3 bases: TGTGCCAGCAGCACCAGACTAGCGGGAGGCCCCTACGAGCAGTACTTC.

CDR3: CASSLEPQGNTGELFF. The CDR3 bases are TGCGCCAGCAGCTTGGAGCCGCAGGGTAACACCGGGGAGCTGTTTTTT. V usage is TRBV5-1 and J usage is TRBJ2-2, with TRBD1 as a possible D gene (5 bases). Germline V gene data show CDR1 as SGHRS and CDR2 as YFSETQ. There are 16 residues in the CDR3. V lost 0 bases, J lost 2 bases, and 11 bases lay in between.

The DNA of the CDR3 is TGTGCCAGCAGTTACCTCGGACTAGCGGCCCTCGAGCAGTACTTC. It yields the protein CASSYLGLAALEQYF. The V and J genes are TRBV6-5 and TRBJ2-7, with 10 bases that match TRBD2. J was trimmed by 6 bases and V by 2 bases; bases with no gene match: 7. This CDR3 has 15 amino acids. The germline V gene encodes CDR1 MNHEY and CDR2 SVGAGI.

This clone was observed a few times. The J gene is TRBJ2-7, the V gene TRBV5-5, with unresolved D. The germline V gene encodes CDR1 SGHKS and CDR2 YYEKEE (reference sequence). V shed 0 bases and J shed 3 bases, with 13 bases lying between them. This CDR3 is 15 amino acids long. This chain's CDR3 is CASSLDLPNYYEQYF. For the CDR3, the DNA is TGTGCCAGCAGCTTGGACCTCCCCAACTACTACGAGCAGTACTTC.

The rearrangement joins TRBV6-1 to TRBJ2-5, with D perhaps TRBD1 (5 bases). CDR3 length: 14 residues. The V gene's germline CDR1 is MNHNS and CDR2 SASEGT. Trimming cost V 1 base and J 5 bases, with 11 bases left between them. Here the CDR3 DNA reads TGTGCCAGCAGTGAAGTTAGGGGCCGGGAGACCCAGTACTTC. It translates to CASSEVRGRETQYF.

This sequence joins TRBV19 and TRBJ1-5; TRBD1 might be the D (5 bases). Germline V CDR1 and CDR2: LNHDA, SQIVND (reference sequence). The V gene lost 10 bases and the J gene lost 5 bases, with 18 bases spanning the gap. The CDR3 extends over 14 amino acids. CDR3 coding DNA: TGTGCCACCTCGCCTGGGGGGTTCGATCAGCCCCAGCATTTT. Its protein product is CATSPGGFDQPQHF.

This clone was counted between two and nine times. The chain carries TRBV19 and TRBJ2-3; 13 bases fit TRBD2. V lost 4 bases and J lost 2; bases outside the gene matches: 6. Germline V CDR1 and CDR2: LNHDA, SQIVND (reference sequence). CDR3 size: 17 residues. The CDR3 loop is CASSTWTSGSNTDTQYF. The CDR3 nucleotides read TGTGCCAGTAGTACATGGACTAGCGGGAGCAACACAGATACGCAGTATTTT.

V usage is TRBV7-9 and J usage is TRBJ1-1, with 10 bases that match TRBD1. The CDR3 runs to 13 residues. CDR1 and CDR2 from the germline V gene are SEHNR and FQNEAQ (reference sequence). The junction had 3 bases not matched to a gene; V was cut back by 5 bases and J by 6 bases. The CDR3 nucleotides read TGTGCCAGCAGCCTAGGGACAGGGGCTGAAGCTTTCTTT. Translated: CASSLGTGAEAFF.

In this sample, this clone turned up a few times. This chain links TRBV6-6 with TRBJ2-2, with a weak D call TRBD2 (5 bases). V dropped 2 bases and J dropped 1 base, with 5 bases sitting between them. Germline CDR1 and CDR2: MNHNY and SVGAGI (reference sequence). This CDR3 spans 14 amino acids. CDR3 sequence: CASSYRENTGELFF. DNA of the CDR3: TGTGCCAGCAGTTACCGGGAGAACACCGGGGAGCTGTTTTTT.

The V and J genes are TRBV7-2 and TRBJ2-3; D is ambiguous. Trimming removed 1 base at V and 4 bases at J, with 9 bases between. The CDR3 covers 14 residues. Germline assignment: CDR1 SGHTA and CDR2 FQGNSA. This chain's CDR3 is CASSLVSTADTQYF. The CDR3 coding sequence is TGTGCCAGCAGCTTAGTCTCGACCGCAGATACGCAGTATTTT.

In its sample, this clone was seen a few times. It is unclear where the CDR3 begins or ends on the DNA, so no DNA is shown, and the CDR3 is as TCRdb lists it. V gene TRBV12-1 combines with J gene TRBJ1-4. TRBV12-1 is termed a pseudogene. A total of 14 residues make up the CDR3, ends included. CDR3 in amino acids: CASSFGAGSEKLFF.

CDR3: CASSLGRDTQYF. As DNA, the CDR3 is TGTGCCAGCAGCTTAGGAAGGGATACGCAGTATTTT. The chain couples TRBV11-2 to TRBJ2-3; the D is unclear. The CDR3 is 12 amino acids. The germline CDR1 and CDR2 sequences are SGHAT and FQNNGV. Trimming left V 1 base short and J 6 bases short, with 5 bases between.

Of note for this clone: The sample contains more than one DNA sequence encoding this CDR3. The chain recombines TRBV6-5 with TRBJ1-6; weak D call: TRBD1 (5 bases). Germline V gene data show CDR1 as MNHEY and CDR2 as SVGAGI. The CDR3 is 15 amino acids. The V gene lost 2 bases and the J gene lost 8 bases, with 13 bases spanning the gap. The CDR3 sequence is CASSYTTGDDSPLHF. CDR3 DNA sequence: TGTGCCAGCAGTTACACGACGGGGGACGATTCACCCCTCCACTTT.

The chain has TRBV7-2 and TRBJ1-1; D uncertain. From germline, CDR1 is SGHTA and CDR2 FQGNSA. This CDR3 spans 15 amino acids. Trimming pared 6 bases from V and 0 bases from J, leaving 14 bases between. As DNA, the CDR3 is TGTGCCAGCAGTTCCAGGACGGCCCTGAACACTGAAGCTTTCTTT. This codes for CASSSRTALNTEAFF.

As for this clone: The junction does not match germline at one end; this may be a read error. The V and J genes are TRBV7-7 and TRBJ2-5; D remains ambiguous. There are 13 residues in the CDR3. The germline V gene has CDR1 SSHAT and CDR2 FNYEAQ (reference sequence). The DNA of the CDR3 is TGTGCTAGCAGCTTACGTCGACAAGAGACCCAGTACTTC. Translating gives CASSLRRQETQYF.